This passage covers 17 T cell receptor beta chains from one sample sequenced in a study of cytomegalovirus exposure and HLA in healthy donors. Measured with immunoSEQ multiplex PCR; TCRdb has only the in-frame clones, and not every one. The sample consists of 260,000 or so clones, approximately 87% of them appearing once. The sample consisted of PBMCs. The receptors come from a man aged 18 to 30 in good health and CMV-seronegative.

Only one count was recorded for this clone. The DNA for the CDR3 is TGTGCCAGCAGCAGGGAAGCGGGGGGGACCTACGAGCAGTACTTC. Amino acids: CASSREAGGTYEQYF. V gene TRBV5-4 combines with J gene TRBJ2-7; TRBD2 matches 10 bases. The ends lost 4 bases at V and 2 bases at J; junction bases unmatched: 6. The CDR3 contains 15 residues. Germline V gives CDR1 SGHNT, CDR2 YYREEE (reference sequence).

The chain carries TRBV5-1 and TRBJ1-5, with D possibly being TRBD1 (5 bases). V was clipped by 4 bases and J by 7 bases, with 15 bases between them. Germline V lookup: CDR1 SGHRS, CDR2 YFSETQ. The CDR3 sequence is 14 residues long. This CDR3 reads CASSLQGMGQPQHF. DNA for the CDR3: TGCGCCAGCAGCCTCCAGGGAATGGGCCAGCCCCAGCATTTT.

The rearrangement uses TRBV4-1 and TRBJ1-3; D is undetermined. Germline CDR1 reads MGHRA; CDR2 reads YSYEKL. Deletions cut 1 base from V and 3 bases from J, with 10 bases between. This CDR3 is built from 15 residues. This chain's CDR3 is CASSQGRVGGNTIYF. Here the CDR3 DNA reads TGCGCCAGCAGCCAAGGGCGGGTAGGTGGAAACACCATATATTTT.

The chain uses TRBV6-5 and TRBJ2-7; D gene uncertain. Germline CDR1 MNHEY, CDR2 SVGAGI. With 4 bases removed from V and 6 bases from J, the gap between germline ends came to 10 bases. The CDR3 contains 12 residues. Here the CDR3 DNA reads TGTGCCAGCAGTTCGACTTTCTCCGAGCAGTACTTC. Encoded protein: CASSSTFSEQYF.

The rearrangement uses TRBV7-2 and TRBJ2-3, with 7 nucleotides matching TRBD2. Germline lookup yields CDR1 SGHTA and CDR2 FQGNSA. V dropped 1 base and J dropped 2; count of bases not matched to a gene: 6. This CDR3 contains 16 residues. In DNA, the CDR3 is TGTGCCAGCAGCTTAGAGGGCGGGGGATACACAGATACGCAGTATTTT. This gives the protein CASSLEGGGYTDTQYF.

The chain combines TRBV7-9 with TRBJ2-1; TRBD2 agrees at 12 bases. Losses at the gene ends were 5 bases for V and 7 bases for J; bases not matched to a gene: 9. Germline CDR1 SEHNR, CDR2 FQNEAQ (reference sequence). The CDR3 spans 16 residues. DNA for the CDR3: TGTGCCAGCAGCGCGACTAGCGGGGGAGAGATAAATGAGCAGTTCTTC. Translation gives CASSATSGGEINEQFF.

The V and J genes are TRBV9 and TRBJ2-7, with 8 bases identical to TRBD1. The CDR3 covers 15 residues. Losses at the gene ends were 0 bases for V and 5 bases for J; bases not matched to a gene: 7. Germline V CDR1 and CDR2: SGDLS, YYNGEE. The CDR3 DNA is TGTGCCAGCAGCGTAGCCGGACAGGGTGAAGACGAGCAGTACTTC. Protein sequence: CASSVAGQGEDEQYF.

The CDR3 loop reads CASSFHPTGYGYTF. CDR3 bases: TGTGCCAGCAGTTTTCACCCTACAGGATATGGCTACACCTTC. The chain is built from TRBV6-5 and TRBJ1-2; possibly TRBD1 for D (5 bases). The CDR3 loop spans 14 amino acids. The germline gives CDR1 MNHEY, CDR2 SVGAGI. V lost 4 bases and J lost 5, with 14 bases in between.

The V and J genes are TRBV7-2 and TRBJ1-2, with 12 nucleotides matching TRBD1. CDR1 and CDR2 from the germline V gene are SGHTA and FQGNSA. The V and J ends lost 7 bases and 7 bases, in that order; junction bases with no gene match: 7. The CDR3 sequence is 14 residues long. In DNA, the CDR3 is TGTGCCAGCAAAAATCAGGGACAGGGGGCTGGCTACACCTTC. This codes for CASKNQGQGAGYTF.

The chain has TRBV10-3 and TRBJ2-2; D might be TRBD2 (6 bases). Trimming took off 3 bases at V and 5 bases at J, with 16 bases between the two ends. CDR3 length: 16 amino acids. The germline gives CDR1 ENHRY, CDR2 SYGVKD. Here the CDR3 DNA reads TGTGCCATCAGTGATTCGGGCGGGACTCATACCGGGGAGCTGTTTTTT. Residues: CAISDSGGTHTGELFF.

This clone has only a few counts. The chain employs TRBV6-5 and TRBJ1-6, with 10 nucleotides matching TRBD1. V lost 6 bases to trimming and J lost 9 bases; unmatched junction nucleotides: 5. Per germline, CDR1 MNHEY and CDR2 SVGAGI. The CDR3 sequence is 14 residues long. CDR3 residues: CASSFRDRGSPLHF. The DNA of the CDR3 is TGTGCCAGCAGCTTCCGGGACAGGGGTTCACCCCTCCACTTT.

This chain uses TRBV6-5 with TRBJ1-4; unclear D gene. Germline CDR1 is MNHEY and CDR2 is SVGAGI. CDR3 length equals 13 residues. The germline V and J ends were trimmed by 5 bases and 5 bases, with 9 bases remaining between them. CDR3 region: CASSTRENEKLFF. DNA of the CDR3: TGTGCCAGCAGTACGCGCGAAAATGAAAAACTGTTTTTT.

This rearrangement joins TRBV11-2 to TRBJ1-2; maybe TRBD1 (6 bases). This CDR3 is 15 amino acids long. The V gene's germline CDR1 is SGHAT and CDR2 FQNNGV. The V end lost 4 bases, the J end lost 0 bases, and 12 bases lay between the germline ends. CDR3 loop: CASSWGQRTNYGYTF. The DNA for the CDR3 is TGTGCCAGCAGCTGGGGGCAGAGGACTAACTATGGCTACACCTTC.

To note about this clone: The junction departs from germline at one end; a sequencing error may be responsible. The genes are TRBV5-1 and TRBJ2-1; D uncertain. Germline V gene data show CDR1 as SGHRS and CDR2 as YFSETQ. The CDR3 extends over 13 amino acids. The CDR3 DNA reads TGCGCCAGCAGCCTCCAGGCCTATAATGAGCAGTTCTTC. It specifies CASSLQAYNEQFF.

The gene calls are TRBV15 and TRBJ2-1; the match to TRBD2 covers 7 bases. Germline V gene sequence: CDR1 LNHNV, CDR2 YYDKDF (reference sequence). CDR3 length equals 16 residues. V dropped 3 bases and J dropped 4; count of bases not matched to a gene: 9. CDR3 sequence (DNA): TGTGCCACCAGCAGGGGCGGTGGCGGGAGTTACAATGAGCAGTTCTTC. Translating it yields CATSRGGGGSYNEQFF.

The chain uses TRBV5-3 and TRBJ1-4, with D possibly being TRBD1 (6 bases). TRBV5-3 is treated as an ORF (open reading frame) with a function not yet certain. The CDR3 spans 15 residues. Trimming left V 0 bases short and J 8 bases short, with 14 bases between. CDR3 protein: CARSLVFPDREKLFF. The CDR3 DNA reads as TGTGCCAGAAGCTTGGTGTTTCCGGACAGAGAAAAACTGTTTTTT.

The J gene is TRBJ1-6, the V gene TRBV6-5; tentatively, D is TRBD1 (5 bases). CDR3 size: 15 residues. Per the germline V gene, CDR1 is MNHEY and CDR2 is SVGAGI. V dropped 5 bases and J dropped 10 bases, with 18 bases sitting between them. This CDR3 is CASSARAGVGSPLHF. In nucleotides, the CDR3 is TGTGCCAGCAGTGCCCGGGCGGGGGTAGGGTCACCCCTCCACTTT.